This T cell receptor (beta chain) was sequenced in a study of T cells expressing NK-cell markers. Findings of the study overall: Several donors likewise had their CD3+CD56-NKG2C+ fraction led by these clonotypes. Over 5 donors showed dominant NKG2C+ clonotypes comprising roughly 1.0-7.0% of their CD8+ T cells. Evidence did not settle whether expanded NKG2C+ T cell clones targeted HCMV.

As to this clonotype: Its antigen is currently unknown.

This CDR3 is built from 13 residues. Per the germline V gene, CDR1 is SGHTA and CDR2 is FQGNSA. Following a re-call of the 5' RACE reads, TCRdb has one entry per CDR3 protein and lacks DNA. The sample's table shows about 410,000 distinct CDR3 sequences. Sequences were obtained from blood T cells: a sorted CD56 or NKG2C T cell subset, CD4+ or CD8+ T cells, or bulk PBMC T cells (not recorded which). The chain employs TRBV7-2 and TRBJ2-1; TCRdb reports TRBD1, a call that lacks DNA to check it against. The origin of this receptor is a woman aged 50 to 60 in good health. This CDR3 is CASSLVVRGEQFF. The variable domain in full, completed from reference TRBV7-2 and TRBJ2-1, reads GAGVSQSPSNKVTEKGKDVELRCDPISGHTALYWYRQSLGQGLEFLIYFQGNSAPDKSGLPSDRFSAERTGGSVSTLTIQRTQQEDSAVYLCASSLVVRGEQFFGPGTRLTVL.